Below are 17 T cell receptor beta chains sequenced from a single sample in a study of T cell responses to AZD1222 COVID-19 vaccine. Here immunoSEQ multiplex PCR was the method, and the copy in TCRdb shows in-frame clones only, minus some. The repertoire holds 85,000 to 130,000 clones, with roughly 88% as singletons. The sequences come from peripheral blood, collected 28 days after the second AZD1222 dose. The receptors come from an adult who received the AZD1222 COVID-19 vaccine.

The J gene is TRBJ1-4, the V gene TRBV3-1 (or the pseudogene TRBV3-2); no clear D gene. The CDR3 runs to 17 residues. Germline CDR1 LGHDT, CDR2 YNNKEL (reference sequence). V was pared by 0 bases and J by 11 bases, with 22 bases between. The CDR3 DNA sequence: TGTGCCAGCAGCCAAGATTTAGCGGACGGTGCTTGGGAGAAACTGTTTTTT. It encodes CASSQDLADGAWEKLFF.

The rearrangement links TRBV19 to TRBJ1-5, with 7 bases lining up with TRBD1. Germline-derived CDR1 and CDR2 are LNHDA and SQIVND (reference sequence). This CDR3 spans 14 amino acids. CDR3 sequence: CATAGGDRNQPQHF. The CDR3 nucleotides read TGTGCTACAGCAGGGGGGGACCGGAATCAGCCCCAGCATTTT.

This chain links TRBV19 with TRBJ2-7; D call uncertain. This CDR3 comprises 14 residues. The germline V gene has CDR1 LNHDA and CDR2 SQIVND (reference sequence). V was shortened by 5 bases and J by 2 bases, with 13 bases between the two germline ends. The CDR3, as DNA: TGTGCCAGTAGTTTCTCGGACGGGCCCTACGAGCAGTACTTC. This encodes CASSFSDGPYEQYF.

V and J are TRBV12-3 or TRBV12-4 and TRBJ2-7; 8 nucleotides align to TRBD1. After removal of 6 bases from V and 2 bases from J, the junction contained 3 bases not matched to a gene. This CDR3 comprises 13 residues. The CDR3 DNA follows: TGTGCCAGCAGCCCGGGACAGGCCTACGAGCAGTACTTC. Translation: CASSPGQAYEQYF.

The chain employs TRBV18 and TRBJ1-5; D is perhaps TRBD1 (5 bases). CDR1 and CDR2 (germline): KGHSH, LQKENI. V dropped 5 bases and J dropped 4 bases, with 15 bases sitting between them. This CDR3 has 15 residues. CDR3 region: CASSSGSGFNQPQHF. The DNA of the CDR3 is TGTGCCAGCTCATCAGGGTCAGGCTTTAATCAGCCCCAGCATTTT.

The count of this clone is one. The V call is TRBV19, the J call TRBJ2-7, with D hard to call. V gave up 3 bases and J gave up 5 bases, with 14 bases separating them. In germline, CDR1 is LNHDA, CDR2 SQIVND (reference sequence). This CDR3 is built from 14 residues. CDR3 protein: CASSIAEWGNEQYF. The CDR3 coding sequence is TGTGCCAGTAGTATTGCCGAATGGGGAAACGAGCAGTACTTC.

The count of this clone is one. The chain employs TRBV4-1 and TRBJ1-4; tentatively, D is TRBD1 (5 bases). The V end lost 0 bases, the J end lost 7 bases, and 15 bases lay between the germline ends. The V gene's germline CDR1 is MGHRA and CDR2 YSYEKL. CDR3 length: 16 residues. CDR3 sequence reads: CASSQDRSGFPEKLFF. CDR3 coding DNA: TGCGCCAGCAGCCAAGATCGGTCAGGGTTCCCTGAAAAACTGTTTTTT.

The genes are TRBV5-8 and TRBJ2-2; maybe TRBD1 (5 bases). Germline V CDR1 and CDR2: SGHTS, YDEGEE. V lost 2 bases and J lost 6, with 14 bases in between. CDR3 size: 15 residues. Here the CDR3 reads CASSFARPGSGELFF. CDR3 DNA: TGTGCCAGCAGCTTTGCCAGACCAGGGTCCGGGGAGCTGTTTTTT. The full variable domain, rest sourced from reference TRBV5-8 and TRBJ2-2, is EAGVTQSPTHLIKTRGQQATLRCSPISGHTSVYWYQQALGLGLQFLLWYDEGEERNRGNFPPRFSGRQFPNYSSELNVNALELEDSALYLCASSFARPGSGELFFGEGSRLTVL.

The J gene is TRBJ2-5, the V gene TRBV12-3 or TRBV12-4, with TRBD1 as a possible D gene (6 bases). CDR3 length equals 13 residues. Deletions cut 6 bases from V and 0 bases from J, with 8 bases between. The CDR3 is CASSRDNQETQYF. The CDR3 coding sequence is TGTGCCAGCAGCCGGGACAACCAAGAGACCCAGTACTTC.

This sequence joins TRBV18 and TRBJ1-3, with a tentative D call TRBD1 (5 bases). V lost 6 bases, J lost 0 bases, and 9 bases lay in between. Germline V CDR1 and CDR2: KGHSH, LQKENI. The CDR3 contains 14 residues. The CDR3, as DNA: TGTGCCAGCTCCCCAGGGAGCTCTGGAAACACCATATATTTT. It translates to CASSPGSSGNTIYF.

This sequence joins TRBV5-4 and TRBJ2-3; TRBD2 matches 8 bases. The J segment lost 1 base and the V segment lost 2 bases, leaving 6 bases of the junction unmatched. Germline V gene sequence: CDR1 SGHNT, CDR2 YYREEE (reference sequence). The CDR3 runs to 16 residues. The CDR3 reads CASSLGGGPRTDTQYF. DNA of the CDR3: TGTGCCAGCAGCTTAGGCGGGGGGCCCCGCACAGATACGCAGTATTTT.

This chain connects TRBV2 to TRBJ2-7, with D tentatively TRBD1 or TRBD2 (6 bases each). Per the germline V gene, CDR1 is SNHLY and CDR2 is FYNNEI. V was shortened by 6 bases and J by 5 bases, with 17 bases between the two germline ends. This CDR3 spans 14 amino acids. CDR3 region: CASRGGTFRNEQYF. The DNA for the CDR3 is TGTGCCAGCAGAGGGGGGACTTTTCGTAACGAGCAGTACTTC.

The chain joins TRBV5-6 to TRBJ1-6; D is unclear. V dropped 7 bases and J dropped 17 bases, with 10 bases sitting between them. CDR1 and CDR2 (germline): SGHDT, YYEEEE. The CDR3 totals 9 residues. This chain's CDR3 is CASPAGVHF. The CDR3 DNA is TGTGCCAGCCCGGCGGGAGTCCACTTT.

The chain links TRBV7-2 to TRBJ2-7; 12 bases are shared with TRBD2. The trim removed 6 bases at V and 9 bases at J, leaving 6 bases unmatched. This CDR3 contains 13 residues. Germline V lookup: CDR1 SGHTA, CDR2 FQGNSA. CDR3 region: CASRPLAGGRQYF. The CDR3, as DNA: TGTGCCAGCAGACCACTAGCGGGGGGCCGGCAGTACTTC.

This chain links TRBV7-9 with TRBJ2-3; TRBD1 aligns across 7 bases. The CDR3 has 19 amino acids. Per the germline V gene, CDR1 is SEHNR and CDR2 is FQNEAQ (reference sequence). The V and J ends lost 1 base and 6 bases, in that order; junction bases with no gene match: 19. In nucleotides, the CDR3 is TGTGCCAGCAGCTTAGGTGGCTCCGCCGAGACAGGGTCGTTGGATACGCAGTATTTT. It is translated as CASSLGGSAETGSLDTQYF.

The chain links TRBV25-1 to TRBJ1-6; possibly TRBD1 for D (6 bases). CDR3 length: 13 residues. Germline V CDR1 and CDR2: MGHDK, SYGVNS. V gave up 6 bases and J gave up 10 bases, with 13 bases separating them. Here the CDR3 reads CASSPRGRSPLHF. Here the CDR3 DNA reads TGTGCCAGCAGCCCCCGGGGGCGGTCACCCCTCCACTTT.

V gene TRBV6-2 or TRBV6-3 combines with J gene TRBJ2-7; 7 nucleotides agree with TRBD1. J lost 3 bases, V lost 6 bases, and 5 bases had no gene match. CDR1 MNHEY and CDR2 SVGEGT come from the germline V gene. This CDR3 is built from 13 residues. CDR3 DNA sequence: TGTGCCAGCAGCCCAGGGGGTTACTACGAGCAGTACTTC. Protein product: CASSPGGYYEQYF.